This T cell receptor beta chain is drawn from a study of blood T cell repertoires in COVID-19. Study-wide background: In each case, the material was cDNA or gDNA derived from T cells, B-cell-depleted T cells, or PBMCs.

Sequencing was performed with immunoSEQ multiplex PCR; in TCRdb, only in-frame clones are kept and a portion is missing. The profile shows 35,000 or so clones, roughly 80% of them singletons. CDR3 length: 15 amino acids. With 5 bases removed from V and 7 bases from J, the gap between germline ends came to 18 bases. Germline CDR1 SGHTA, CDR2 FQGNSA. Sample: peripheral blood. This TCR derives from a man older than 75 with active or convalescent COVID-19. This sequence joins TRBV7-2 and TRBJ2-1, with D perhaps TRBD2 (7 bases). The CDR3 DNA reads TGTGCCAGCAGCGGGGGGGGCTCATGGCGAAATGAGCAGTTCTTC. It encodes CASSGGGSWRNEQFF. Full variable domain (outside the CDR3, taken from reference TRBV7-2 and TRBJ2-1): GAGVSQSPSNKVTEKGKDVELRCDPISGHTALYWYRQSLGQGLEFLIYFQGNSAPDKSGLPSDRFSAERTGGSVSTLTIQRTQQEDSAVYLCASSGGGSWRNEQFFGPGTRLTVL.